The present TCR beta chain was sequenced within a study of blood T cells in healthy people across ages. Using a J-beta primer mix together with a sample-barcoded 5' primer, a second PCR was run for roughly 7 to 12 cycles. MiXCR, applied by TCRdb to the 5' RACE reads, yields one record per CDR3 protein. The sample shows around 940,000 distinct CDR3 sequences, about 53% of them seen only once. V lost 5 bases to trimming and J lost 4 bases; unmatched junction nucleotides: 5. The CDR3 runs to 14 residues. CDR1 and CDR2 from the germline V gene are SGHAT and FQNNGV. The chain recombines TRBV11-2 with TRBJ2-5, with TRBD1 matching over 9 bases. The clonotype was recovered from a woman between 55 and 75 years old in good health. What was sequenced was blood. This CDR3 reads CASSPTGGRETQYF. In nucleotides, the CDR3 is TGTGCCAGCAGCCCCACAGGGGGCCGAGAGACCCAGTACTTC.